The 14 T cell receptor beta chains presented below share a single source sample, sequenced in a study of chemoradiotherapy in HPV16-positive cancers. Sequencing was performed with immunoSEQ multiplex PCR; in TCRdb, only in-frame clones are kept and a portion is missing. Of 22,000 or so clones listed, around 90% are singletons. Specimen: blood, collected from a patient who underwent chemoradiotherapy. Receptors originate from a human donor with HPV-associated anogenital cancer.

The V call is TRBV18, the J call TRBJ2-4; D might be TRBD1 (6 bases). This CDR3 region has 17 residues. V was shortened by 0 bases and J by 0 bases, with 12 bases between the two germline ends. In germline, CDR1 is KGHSH, CDR2 LQKENI. CDR3 sequence reads: CASSPPETGIAKNIQYF. CDR3 nucleotides: TGTGCCAGCTCACCACCGGAGACAGGCATAGCCAAAAACATTCAGTACTTC.

This clone was counted only a few times. The gene calls are TRBV19 and TRBJ2-7; TRBD1 agrees at 8 bases. The germline CDR1 and CDR2 sequences are LNHDA and SQIVND (reference sequence). The J segment lost 6 bases and the V segment lost 1 base, leaving 5 bases of the junction unmatched. The CDR3 extends over 14 amino acids. The CDR3 DNA reads as TGTGCCAGTAGTATAGGGACAGGGACCGGCGAGCAGTACGTC. It codes for CASSIGTGTGEQYV.

The V gene is TRBV6-1, the J gene TRBJ2-3, with D possibly TRBD1 on 6 matching bases. From germline, CDR1 is MNHNS and CDR2 SASEGT. The CDR3 extends over 13 amino acids. Between the trimmed V and J ends, which lost 5 bases and 5 bases, there was a span of 11 bases. The CDR3 reads CASSTGIQDTQYF. The CDR3 nucleotides read TGTGCCAGCAGTACAGGGATTCAAGATACGCAGTATTTT.

V usage is TRBV10-2 and J usage is TRBJ2-3, with TRBD2 matching 7 bases. The CDR3 runs 15 residues. Trimming took 7 bases from V and 2 from J; bases not matched to a gene: 9. The germline gives CDR1 WSHSY, CDR2 SAAADI. CDR3 protein: CASKETSWDTDTQYF. The CDR3, as DNA: TGCGCCAGCAAGGAGACTAGCTGGGACACAGATACGCAGTATTTT.

The chain couples TRBV7-8 to TRBJ1-3; D may be TRBD1 (6 bases). The V gene's germline CDR1 is SGHVS and CDR2 FQNEAQ. CDR3 size: 17 residues. V lost 3 bases to trimming and J lost 0 bases, with 15 bases between them. In DNA form, the CDR3 reads TGTGCCAGCAGCTTCATGGGCGGACAGCTCTCTGGAAACACCATATATTTT. Residues: CASSFMGGQLSGNTIYF.

The chain links TRBV5-8 to TRBJ2-1, with TRBD2 identical over 7 bases. Germline loops: CDR1 SGHTS, CDR2 YDEGEE. The trim removed 5 bases at V and 2 bases at J, leaving 10 bases unmatched. The CDR3 loop spans 16 amino acids. The CDR3 sequence: CASRKGREFPYNEQFF. DNA of the CDR3: TGTGCCAGCAGAAAGGGGAGGGAATTTCCCTACAATGAGCAGTTCTTC.

In nucleotides, the CDR3 is TGTGCCAGCAGCTCTCGGGACACCTACGAGCAGTACGTC. Its translation is CASSSRDTYEQYV. J is TRBJ2-7 and V is TRBV6-1; tentatively, D is TRBD1 (6 bases). The CDR3 totals 13 residues. V dropped 6 bases and J dropped 2 bases, with 11 bases sitting between them. The germline V gene has CDR1 MNHNS and CDR2 SASEGT.

The chain is built from TRBV29-1 and TRBJ2-2; D is unclear. The germline V gene encodes CDR1 SQVTM and CDR2 ANQGSEA. The CDR3 consists of 13 residues. V shed 7 bases and J shed 5 bases, with 14 bases lying between them. The CDR3 DNA follows: TGCAGCGGCTATATTAGGGCTACCGGGGAGCTGTTTTTT. This gives the protein CSGYIRATGELFF.

The chain couples TRBV19 to TRBJ2-3, with a weak D call TRBD1 (5 bases). Germline CDR1 reads LNHDA; CDR2 reads SQIVND (reference sequence). V was shortened by 9 bases and J by 2 bases, with 18 bases between the two germline ends. CDR3 size: 15 residues. This CDR3 reads CASQDSVVITDTQYF. For the CDR3, the DNA is TGTGCCAGCCAAGACAGCGTCGTTATCACAGATACGCAGTATTTT.

The chain carries TRBV7-2 and TRBJ1-5; D remains ambiguous. Per the germline V gene, CDR1 is SGHTA and CDR2 is FQGNSA. Deletions cut 5 bases from V and 0 bases from J, with 8 bases between. The CDR3 length is 14 residues. CDR3 in amino acids: CASSPSNSNQPQHF. Here the CDR3 DNA reads TGTGCCAGCAGCCCCTCAAATAGCAATCAGCCCCAGCATTTT.

The V call is TRBV6-5, the J call TRBJ1-2, with TRBD1 matching 10 bases. After removal of 5 bases from V and 4 bases from J, the junction contained 7 bases not matched to a gene. Germline V gene sequence: CDR1 MNHEY, CDR2 SVGAGI. There are 15 residues in the CDR3. As DNA, the CDR3 is TGTGCCAGCAGTAGTCCGGGACAGGGGTTCTATGGCTACACCTTC. Protein product: CASSSPGQGFYGYTF.

In DNA, the CDR3 is TGTGCCAGACAGGACTCTGGAAACACCATATATTTT. This gives the protein CARQDSGNTIYF. V gene TRBV30 combines with J gene TRBJ1-3; possibly TRBD1 for D (6 bases). The germline V and J ends were trimmed by 8 bases and 0 bases, with 8 bases remaining between them. This CDR3 has 12 amino acids. Germline V gives CDR1 GTSNPN, CDR2 SVGIG (reference sequence).

The rearrangement uses TRBV14 and TRBJ2-1, with D hard to call. The germline V gene has CDR1 SGHDN and CDR2 FVKESK. The V gene lost 3 bases and the J gene lost 6 bases, with 18 bases spanning the gap. The CDR3 has 16 residues. The CDR3 spells CASSQGLRASPNEQFF. CDR3 DNA: TGTGCCAGCAGCCAGGGTCTCCGGGCTTCACCCAATGAGCAGTTCTTC.

The genes are TRBV7-2 and TRBJ1-3; D not resolved. CDR3 size: 14 residues. Germline lookup yields CDR1 SGHTA and CDR2 FQGNSA. The V end was cut by 3 bases, the J end by 4 bases, with 10 bases between. CDR3 protein: CASSFLEKGNTIYF. The CDR3 DNA reads as TGTGCCAGCAGCTTCCTGGAAAAAGGAAACACCATATATTTT.